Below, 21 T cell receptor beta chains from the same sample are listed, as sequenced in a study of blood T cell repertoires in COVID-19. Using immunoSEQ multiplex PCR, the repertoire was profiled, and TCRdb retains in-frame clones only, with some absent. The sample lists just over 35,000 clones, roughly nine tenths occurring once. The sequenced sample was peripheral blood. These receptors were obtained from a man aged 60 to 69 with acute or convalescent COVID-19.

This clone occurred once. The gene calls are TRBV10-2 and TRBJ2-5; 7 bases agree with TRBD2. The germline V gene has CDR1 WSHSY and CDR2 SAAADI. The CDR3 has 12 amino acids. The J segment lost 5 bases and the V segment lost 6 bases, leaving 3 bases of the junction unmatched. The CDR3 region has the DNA TGCGCCAGCAGGAGCGGGGATGAGACCCAGTACTTC. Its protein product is CASRSGDETQYF.

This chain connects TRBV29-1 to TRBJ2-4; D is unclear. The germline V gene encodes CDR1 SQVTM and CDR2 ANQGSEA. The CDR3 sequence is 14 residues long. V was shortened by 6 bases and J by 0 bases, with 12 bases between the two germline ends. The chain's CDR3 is CSVRDNLAKNIQYF. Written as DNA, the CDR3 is TGCAGCGTCCGCGATAACTTAGCCAAAAACATTCAGTACTTC.

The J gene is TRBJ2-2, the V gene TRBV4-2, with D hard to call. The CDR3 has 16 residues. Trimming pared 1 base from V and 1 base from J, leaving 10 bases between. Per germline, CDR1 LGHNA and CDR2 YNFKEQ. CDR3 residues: CASSQAFHGNTGELFF. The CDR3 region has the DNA TGTGCCAGCAGCCAAGCTTTCCACGGGAACACCGGGGAGCTGTTTTTT.

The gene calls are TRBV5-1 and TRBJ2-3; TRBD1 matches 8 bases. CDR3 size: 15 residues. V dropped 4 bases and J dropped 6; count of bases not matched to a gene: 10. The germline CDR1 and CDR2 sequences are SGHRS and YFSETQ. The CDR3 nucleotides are TGCGCCAGCAGCCTGGAGGTCAGGGGGCCCGATACGCAGTATTTT. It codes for CASSLEVRGPDTQYF.

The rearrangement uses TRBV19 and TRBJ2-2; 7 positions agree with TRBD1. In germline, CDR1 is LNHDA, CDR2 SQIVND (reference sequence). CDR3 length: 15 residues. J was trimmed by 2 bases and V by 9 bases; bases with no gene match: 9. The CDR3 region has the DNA TGTGCCAGCCTAAAGAGAGGGGGCAACACCGGGGAGCTGTTTTTT. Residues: CASLKRGGNTGELFF.

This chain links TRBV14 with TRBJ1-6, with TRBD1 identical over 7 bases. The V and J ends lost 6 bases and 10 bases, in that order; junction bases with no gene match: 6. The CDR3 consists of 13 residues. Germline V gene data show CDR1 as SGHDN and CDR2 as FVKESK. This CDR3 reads CASSQGGGSPLHF. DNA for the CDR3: TGTGCCAGCAGTCAGGGGGGCGGCTCACCCCTCCACTTT.

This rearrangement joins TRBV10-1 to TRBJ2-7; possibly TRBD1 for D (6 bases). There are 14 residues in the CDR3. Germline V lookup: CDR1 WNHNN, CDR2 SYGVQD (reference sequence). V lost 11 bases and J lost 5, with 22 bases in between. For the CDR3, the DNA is TGCGCCTCGTCAGCGACCAGGGGTTTCCACGAGCAGTACGTC. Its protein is CASSATRGFHEQYV.

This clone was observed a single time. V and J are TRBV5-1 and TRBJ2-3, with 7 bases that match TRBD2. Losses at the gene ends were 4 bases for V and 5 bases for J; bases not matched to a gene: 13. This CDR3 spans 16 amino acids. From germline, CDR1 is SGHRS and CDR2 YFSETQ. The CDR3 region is CASSPLAAGEGDTQYF. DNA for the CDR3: TGCGCCAGCAGCCCCCTGGCCGCGGGAGAGGGAGATACGCAGTATTTT.

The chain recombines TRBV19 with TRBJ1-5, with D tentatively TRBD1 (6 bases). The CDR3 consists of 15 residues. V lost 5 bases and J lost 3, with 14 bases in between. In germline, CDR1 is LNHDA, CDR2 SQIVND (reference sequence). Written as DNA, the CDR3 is TGTGCCAGTAGTCCGGTCGGGACACTCAATCAGCCCCAGCATTTT. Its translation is CASSPVGTLNQPQHF. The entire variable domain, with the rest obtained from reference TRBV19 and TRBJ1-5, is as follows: DGGITQSPKYLFRKEGQNVTLSCEQNLNHDAMYWYRQDPGQGLRLIYYSQIVNDFQKGDIAEGYSVSREKKESFPLTVTSAQKNPTAFYLCASSPVGTLNQPQHFGDGTRLSIL.

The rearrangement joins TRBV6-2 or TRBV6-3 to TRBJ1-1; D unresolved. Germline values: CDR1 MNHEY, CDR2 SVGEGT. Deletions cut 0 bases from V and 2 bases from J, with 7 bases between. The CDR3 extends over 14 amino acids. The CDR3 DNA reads TGTGCCAGCAGTTACTCGAGAAGAAACACTGAAGCTTTCTTT. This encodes CASSYSRRNTEAFF.

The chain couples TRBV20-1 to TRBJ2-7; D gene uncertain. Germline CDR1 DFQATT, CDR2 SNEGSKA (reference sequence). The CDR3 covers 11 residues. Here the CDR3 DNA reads TGCAGGACTGCTAGCTCCTACGAGCAGTACTTC. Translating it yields CRTASSYEQYF.

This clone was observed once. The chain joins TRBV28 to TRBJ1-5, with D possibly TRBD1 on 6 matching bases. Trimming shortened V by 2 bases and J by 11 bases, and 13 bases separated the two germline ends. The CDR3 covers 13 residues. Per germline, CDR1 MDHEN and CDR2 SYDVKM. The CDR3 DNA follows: TGTGCCAGCAGTTTACGTCCAGGGGTAGCCCAGCATTTT. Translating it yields CASSLRPGVAQHF.

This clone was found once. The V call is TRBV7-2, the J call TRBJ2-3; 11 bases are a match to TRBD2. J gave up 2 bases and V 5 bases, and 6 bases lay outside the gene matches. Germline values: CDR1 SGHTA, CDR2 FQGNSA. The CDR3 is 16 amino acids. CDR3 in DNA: TGTGCCAGCAGCCAGGGACTAGCGGCCTCCACAGATACGCAGTATTTT. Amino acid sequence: CASSQGLAASTDTQYF.

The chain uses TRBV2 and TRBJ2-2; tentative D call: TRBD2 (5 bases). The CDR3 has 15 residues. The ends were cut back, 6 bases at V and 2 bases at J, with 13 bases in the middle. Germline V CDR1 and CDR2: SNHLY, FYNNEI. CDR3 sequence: CASRAGGANTGELFF. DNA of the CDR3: TGTGCCAGCAGGGCAGGAGGAGCCAACACCGGGGAGCTGTTTTTT.

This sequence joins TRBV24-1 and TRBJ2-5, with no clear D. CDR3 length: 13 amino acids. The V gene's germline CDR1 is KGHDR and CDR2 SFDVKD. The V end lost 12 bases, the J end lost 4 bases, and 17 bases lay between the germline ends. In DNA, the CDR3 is TGTGCCGCCCCAAGACTCCTAGGAGAGACCCAGTACTTC. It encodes CAAPRLLGETQYF.

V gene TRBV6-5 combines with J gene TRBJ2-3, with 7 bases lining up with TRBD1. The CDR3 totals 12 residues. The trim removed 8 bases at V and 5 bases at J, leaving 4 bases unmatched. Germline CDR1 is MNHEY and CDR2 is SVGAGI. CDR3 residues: CASGTELDTQYF. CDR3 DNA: TGTGCCAGCGGGACAGAACTAGATACGCAGTATTTT.

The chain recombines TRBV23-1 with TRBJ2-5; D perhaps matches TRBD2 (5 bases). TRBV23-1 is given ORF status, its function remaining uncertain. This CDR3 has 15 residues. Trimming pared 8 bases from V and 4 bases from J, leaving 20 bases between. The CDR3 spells CASGEYRGPRETQYF. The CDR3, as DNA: TGCGCCAGCGGGGAGTATCGGGGTCCGCGAGAGACCCAGTACTTC.

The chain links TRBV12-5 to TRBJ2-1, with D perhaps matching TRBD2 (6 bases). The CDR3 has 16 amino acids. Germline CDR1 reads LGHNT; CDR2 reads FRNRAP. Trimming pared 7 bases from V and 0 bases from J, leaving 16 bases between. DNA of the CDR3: TGTGCTAGTGCCCAAGGGACTTCCAGCTCCTACAATGAGCAGTTCTTC. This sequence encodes CASAQGTSSSYNEQFF.

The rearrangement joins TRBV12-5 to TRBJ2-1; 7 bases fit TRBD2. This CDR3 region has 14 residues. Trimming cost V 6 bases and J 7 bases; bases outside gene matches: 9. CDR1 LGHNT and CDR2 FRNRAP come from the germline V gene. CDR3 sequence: CASGPETSFNEQFF. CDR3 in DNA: TGTGCTAGTGGCCCCGAGACTAGCTTTAATGAGCAGTTCTTC.

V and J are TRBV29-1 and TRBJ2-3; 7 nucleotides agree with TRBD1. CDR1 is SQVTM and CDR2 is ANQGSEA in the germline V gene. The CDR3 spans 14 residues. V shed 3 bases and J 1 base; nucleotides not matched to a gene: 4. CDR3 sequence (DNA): TGCAGCGTTGACAGGGGGATTGGCACAGATACGCAGTATTTT. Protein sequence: CSVDRGIGTDTQYF.

The CDR3 protein is CASSLGRGEASYEQYF. The CDR3 coding sequence is TGTGCCAGCAGCTTGGGTCGGGGGGAGGCCTCCTACGAGCAGTACTTC. This chain joins TRBV5-4 and TRBJ2-7, with 7 nucleotides matching TRBD2. V lost 0 bases, J lost 0 bases, and 6 bases stayed unmatched. Germline-derived CDR1 and CDR2 are SGHNT and YYREEE (reference sequence). This CDR3 has 16 residues.